Sequencing of this T cell receptor (beta chain) was carried out in a study of spatial heterogeneity in lung cancer. Study-wide results and limits: Relative to follow-up, resection was when ubiquitous expanded tumor TCRs appeared more in blood.

Time point meaning: sample taken at primary tumor resection. Sequencing was performed on whole RNA extracted from tumor and nontumor lung tissue, or from frozen PBMC, and the material was left unsorted. Samples were donated by 72 untreated early-stage non-small cell lung cancer patients. A remark on this clonotype: The antigen is undetermined.

Each TCR cDNA molecule bore a unique molecular identifier. MiXCR was run by TCRdb on the 5' RACE reads, yielding one entry per CDR3 protein. Seen here are fewer than 55,000 distinct CDR3 sequences, 7.6% observed once, and the top ten hold approximately 13%. The CDR3 sequence is 14 residues long. Trimming took off 4 bases at V and 4 bases at J, with 14 bases between the two ends. From germline, CDR1 is MNHNS and CDR2 SASEGT. The sample in question was PBMCs, obtained at surgery. This receptor was taken from a female donor with early-stage non-small cell lung cancer. V is TRBV6-1 and J is TRBJ2-7; no firm D call. CDR3 loop: CASSANSANYEQYF. Written as DNA, the CDR3 is TGTGCCAGCAGTGCGAATTCGGCCAATTACGAGCAGTACTTC.